This T cell receptor (beta chain) was observed in a study of a mutant IDH1 vaccine in newly diagnosed glioma (dated by TCRdb to 2020 to 2023). For context, the study as a whole: Patients received eight vaccinations in weeks 1, 3, 5, 7, 11, 15, 19 and 23, corresponding to visits V03 through V10. Vaccination started 4-6 weeks after radiotherapy alone, or was given together with temozolomide cycles in the groups whose treatment included chemotherapy. Of the 32 patients who were treated, approximately 60% were male and approximately 40% were female, and the mean age was about 40 years. Prior to enrollment, patients had been given standard therapy consisting of radiotherapy alone, temozolomide alone, or radiochemotherapy with temozolomide, with the combination given to most patients. Peripheral blood was drawn at six visits: V03 (baseline), V05, V07, V10, V12 and V13. Longitudinal TCRB deep sequencing was performed for roughly 27 treated patients wherever samples were available for exploratory analyses.

What the work shows at the level of the full study, not this receptor alone: The authors noted that analyses of patient blood samples could not be reproduced because of sample limitations. Selection of PBMC samples for TCRB deep sequencing was based on availability. Pseudoprogression appeared unrelated to alterations in the top peripheral T cell clonotypes detected by TCRB sequencing. Across multiple MHC alleles, vaccine-induced immune responses were seen in around 94% of patients.

In the case of this clone: Its antigen remains unidentified. Base quality data are lacking; no much larger clone is found one base away.

Libraries were constructed by the immunoSEQ multiplex PCR assay. The hsTCRB Kit was used according to the manufacturer's protocol to amplify rearranged TCR beta chain sequences. Sequencing of TCRB libraries was carried out on an Illumina MiSeq. Per the authors' processing: The proprietary platform of the kit vendor was used for demultiplexing, trimming and gene mapping. TCRdb took this table from immuneACCESS and kept in-frame rearrangements with V and J called. Such tables lack part of the clones; where checked against another copy, unresolved V genes explain under half of the gap, and the rest is unexplained. From that table come the V and J calls and clone size; the DNA was used to work out D and trimming. The sample includes fewer than 65,000 clones, with 75% to 90% observed a single time. The top ten clones comprise 5.5% to 7% of the sample. What the time point label conveys for this sample: week 11, during vaccination. Every vaccine dose consisted of 300 ug of a 20-mer mutant IDH1 peptide in Montanide, administered subcutaneously together with topical imiquimod. The donors had newly diagnosed IDH1-mutant astrocytomas of WHO grade 3 or 4 that showed loss of nuclear ATRX. The samples were drawn from NOA16, a multicentre, single-arm, open-label phase I trial in Germany that tested a mutant IDH1 peptide vaccine in humans for the first time. The DNeasy Blood and Tissue Kit was used to extract genomic DNA from EDTA blood for TCRB sequencing.

Taken from cysteine to phenylalanine, the CDR3 has 16 residues. This entry keeps only the CDR3 DNA: 48 bases, framed from base 1. CDR1 and CDR2 (SGHDT, YYEEEE) derive from the germline V gene. Trimming removed 4 bases from V and 3 bases from J; the gene matches leave 5 bases unexplained. The material was PBMCs, obtained from a glioma patient whose treatment included an IDH1 peptide vaccine. The chain couples TRBV5-6 to TRBJ1-4; 11 bases in the middle match TRBD1. This clonotype originated in a man over 45 with glioma. The CDR3 region reads CASSLKGQGANEKLFF. The DNA sequence is as follows: TGTGCCAGCAGCCTTAAGGGACAGGGGGCTAATGAAAAACTGTTTTTT.